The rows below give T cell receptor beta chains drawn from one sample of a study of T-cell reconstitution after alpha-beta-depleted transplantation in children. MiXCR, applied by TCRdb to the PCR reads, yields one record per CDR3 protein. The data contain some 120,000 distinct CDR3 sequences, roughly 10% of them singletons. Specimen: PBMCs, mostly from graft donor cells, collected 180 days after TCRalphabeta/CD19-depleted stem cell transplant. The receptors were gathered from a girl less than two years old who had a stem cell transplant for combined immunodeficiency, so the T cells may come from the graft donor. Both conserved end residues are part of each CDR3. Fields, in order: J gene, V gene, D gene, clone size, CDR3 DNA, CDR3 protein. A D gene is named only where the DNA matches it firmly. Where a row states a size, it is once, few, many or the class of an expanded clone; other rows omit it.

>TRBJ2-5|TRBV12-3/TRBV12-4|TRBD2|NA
TGTGCCAGCAGTTTATGGTCTAGCGGGGAAGGTCGTGGGGGAGAGACCCAGTACTTC
CASSLWSSGEGRGGETQYF
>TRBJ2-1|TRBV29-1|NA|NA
TGCAGCGTAAGGACTGCCAATCCCCTTTACAATGAGCAGTTCTTC
CSVRTANPLYNEQFF
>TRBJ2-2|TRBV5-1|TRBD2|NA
TGCGCCAGCAGCTTGGGACTAGCGGGGGGCCCTACGAACACCGGGGAGCTGTTTTTT
CASSLGLAGGPTNTGELFF
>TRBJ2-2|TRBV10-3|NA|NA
TGTGCCAACCTCCCCGCAACATCCTCCAACACCGGGGAGCTGTTTTTT
CANLPATSSNTGELFF
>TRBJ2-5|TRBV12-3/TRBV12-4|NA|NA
TGTGCCAGCGGGGGAGGCCGAGAGACCCAGTACTTC
CASGGGRETQYF
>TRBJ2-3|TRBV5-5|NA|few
TGTGCCAGCAGCTTGGAGGGAGACGATACGCAGTATTTT
CASSLEGDDTQYF
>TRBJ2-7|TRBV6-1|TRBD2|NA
TGTGCCAGCAGTGAAGCAGGGCTAGCGGGAGGGCCGACGGACGAGCAGTACTTC
CASSEAGLAGGPTDEQYF
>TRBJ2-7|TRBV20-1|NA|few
TGCAGTGCTAGAGGTCGTATGGACGAGCAGTACTTC
CSARGRMDEQYF
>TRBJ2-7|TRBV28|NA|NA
TGTGCCAGCAGTTTGGCGTGGGGAAACGAGCAGTACTTC
CASSLAWGNEQYF
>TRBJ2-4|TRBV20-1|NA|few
TGCAGTGCTAGAGATCCACAGGGTTCCAAAAACATTCAGTACTTC
CSARDPQGSKNIQYF
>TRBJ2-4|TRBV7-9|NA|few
TGTGCCAGCAGCTTATCCGGGATTTCCAAAAACATTCAGTACTTC
CASSLSGISKNIQYF
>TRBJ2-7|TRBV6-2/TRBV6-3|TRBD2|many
TGTGCCAGCAGTTACGGTGCTAGCGGGAGTTGGCAGTACTTC
CASSYGASGSWQYF
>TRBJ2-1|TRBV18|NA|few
TGTGCCAGCTCGACCGGGATCCTGAATGAGCAGTTCTTC
CASSTGILNEQFF
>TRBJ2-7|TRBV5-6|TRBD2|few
TGTGCCAGCAGCCTGCAGACGACTAGCGGGGGTTACGAGCAGTACTTC
CASSLQTTSGGYEQYF
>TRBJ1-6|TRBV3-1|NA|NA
TGTGCCAGCAGCCAAAAAGAGGGTCTAGGGAATAATTCACCCCTCCACTTT
CASSQKEGLGNNSPLHF
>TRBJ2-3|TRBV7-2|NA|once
TGTGCCAGCAGCTTAATCGGACGCACAGATACGCAGTATTTT
CASSLIGRTDTQYF
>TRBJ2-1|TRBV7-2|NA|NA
TGTGCCAGCAGCCCACTCCGGGCGGACTCCTACAATGAGCAGTTCTTC
CASSPLRADSYNEQFF
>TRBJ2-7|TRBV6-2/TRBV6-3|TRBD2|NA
TGTGCAAGCACCCTGGCTAGCGGGGTCTACGAGCAGTACTTC
CASTLASGVYEQYF
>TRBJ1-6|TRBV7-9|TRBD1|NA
TGTGCCAGCAGCACATCGGACAGGGGCTTTTATAATTCACCCCTCCACTTT
CASSTSDRGFYNSPLHF
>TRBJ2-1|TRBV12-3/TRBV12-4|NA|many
TGTGCCAGCAGTTTAGGGGGCGGTCACAATGAGCAGTTCTTC
CASSLGGGHNEQFF
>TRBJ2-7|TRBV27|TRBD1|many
TGTGCCAGCAGTGCCGGGACAGGGGGCTACGAGCAGTACTTC
CASSAGTGGYEQYF
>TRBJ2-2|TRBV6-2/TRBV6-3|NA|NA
TGTGCCAGCAGTTACTCGATCCGGGGGACATTGAACACCGGGGAGCTGTTTTTT
CASSYSIRGTLNTGELFF
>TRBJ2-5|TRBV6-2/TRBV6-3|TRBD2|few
TGTGCCAGCAGTTACTCGGACTCCGAAGGGCTAGCGGGGGGCCAAGAGACCCAGTACTTC
CASSYSDSEGLAGGQETQYF
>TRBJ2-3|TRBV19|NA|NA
TGTGCCAGTAGTATAGATCGGGTGGAATCGCAGTATTTT
CASSIDRVESQYF
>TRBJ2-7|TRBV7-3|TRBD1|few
TGTGCCAGCAGCTCGACAGGGGGCGGCGAGCAGTACTTC
CASSSTGGGEQYF
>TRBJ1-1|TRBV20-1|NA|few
TGCAGCCCGAGGGGCGGGGACACTGAAGCTTTCTTT
CSPRGGDTEAFF
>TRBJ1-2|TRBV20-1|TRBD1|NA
TGCAGTGCTGCCAGACAGGGGGCGTATGGCTACACCTTC
CSAARQGAYGYTF
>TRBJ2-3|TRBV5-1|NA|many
TGCGCCAGCAGCTTGGGGGGGGCAGCTACAGATACGCAGTATTTT
CASSLGGAATDTQYF
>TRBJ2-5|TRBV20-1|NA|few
TGCAGTGCTAGAGATCTGGGACACGGAGTAGAGACCCAGTACTTC
CSARDLGHGVETQYF
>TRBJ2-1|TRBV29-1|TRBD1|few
TGCAGCGTCGCCCAGGGGGCTGTTAAGGATGAGCAGTTCTTC
CSVAQGAVKDEQFF
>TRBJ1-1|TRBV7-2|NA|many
TGTGCCAGCAGCTTACGGGGGAACACTGAAGCTTTCTTT
CASSLRGNTEAFF
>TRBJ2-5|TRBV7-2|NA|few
TGTGCCAGCAGCTTAGTCGTGGCAGGACAGCTCTTCCAGTACTTC
CASSLVVAGQLFQYF
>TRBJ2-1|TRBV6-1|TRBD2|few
TGTGCCAGCAGCCCCACTAGCGGGGGGGCCTACAATGAGCAGTTCTTC
CASSPTSGGAYNEQFF
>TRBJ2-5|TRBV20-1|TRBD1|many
TGCAGTGCTAGAGTCGAGAGGGGGCCTCAGGAGACCCAGTACTTC
CSARVERGPQETQYF
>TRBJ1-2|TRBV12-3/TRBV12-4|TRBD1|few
TGTGCCAGCAGGGGACAGGGTATAAGCGGCTACACCTTC
CASRGQGISGYTF
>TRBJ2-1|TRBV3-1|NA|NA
TGTGCCAGCAGCCAAGATATGATGGGCTTGTCCTCCTACAATGAGCAGTTCTTC
CASSQDMMGLSSYNEQFF
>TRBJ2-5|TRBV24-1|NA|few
TGTGCCACCAGTGATTTGAAGCACACCAAAGAGACCCAGTACTTC
CATSDLKHTKETQYF
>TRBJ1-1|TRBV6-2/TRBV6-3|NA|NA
TGTGCCAGCAGTTACTCTCCGGGACTTAGGAACACTGAAGCTTTCTTT
CASSYSPGLRNTEAFF
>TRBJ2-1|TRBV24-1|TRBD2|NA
TGTGCCACCAGTCGGACTAGCTCCTACAATGAGCAGTTCTTC
CATSRTSSYNEQFF
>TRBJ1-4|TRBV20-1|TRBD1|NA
TGCAGTGCTAGGGACAGGGTTCGGGAAAAACTGTTTTTT
CSARDRVREKLFF
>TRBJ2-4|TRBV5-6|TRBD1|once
TGTGCCAGCAGCCCGGGACAGGAAAACATTCAGTACTTC
CASSPGQENIQYF
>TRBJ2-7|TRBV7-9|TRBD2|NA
TGTGCCAGCAGCTCCGGGGGGGTGCAGTACTTC
CASSSGGVQYF
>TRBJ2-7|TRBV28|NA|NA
TGTGCCAGCAGTTTTAGGCCGACGATCGAGCAGTACTTC
CASSFRPTIEQYF
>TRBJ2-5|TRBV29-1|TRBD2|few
TGCAGCGCGGCGGGAGGCCAAGAGACCCAGTACTTC
CSAAGGQETQYF
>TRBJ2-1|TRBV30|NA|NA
TGTGCCTGTGTCCCGAGCTCCTACAATGAGCAGTTCTTC
CACVPSSYNEQFF
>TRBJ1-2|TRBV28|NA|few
TGTGCCAGCAGTCCCCCCGGGTCGACCCCCTATGGCTACACCTTC
CASSPPGSTPYGYTF
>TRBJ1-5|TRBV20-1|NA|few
TGCAGTGCTAGAGACGACGGCTACCCCTATAATCAGCCCCAGCATTTT
CSARDDGYPYNQPQHF
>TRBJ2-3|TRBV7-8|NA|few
TGTGCCAGCAGCTCCGGTCGTATGGGGCAAAAAGATACGCAGTATTTT
CASSSGRMGQKDTQYF
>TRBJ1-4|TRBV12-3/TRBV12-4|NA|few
TGTGCCAGCGCTCCCCGGGGGAAAGGTGAAAAACTGTTTTTT
CASAPRGKGEKLFF
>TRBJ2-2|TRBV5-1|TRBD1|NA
TGCGCCAGCAGCTTGGCGGGACAGGGTAACACCGGGGAGCTGTTTTTT
CASSLAGQGNTGELFF
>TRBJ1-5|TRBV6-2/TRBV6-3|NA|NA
TGTGCCAGCAGTTACGCACAGGGTGGTCAGCCCCAGCATTTT
CASSYAQGGQPQHF
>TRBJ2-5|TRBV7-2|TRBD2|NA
TGTGCCAGCAGACCTAGCGGGGGCCCCCCTGGGTCCCAGTACTTC
CASRPSGGPPGSQYF
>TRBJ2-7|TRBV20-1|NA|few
TGCAGTGCTAGATACAACCAAGGACGAAACGAGCAGTACTTC
CSARYNQGRNEQYF
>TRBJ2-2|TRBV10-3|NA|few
TGTGCCATCAGTAATTTACAGGTTTTTTCCGGGGAGCTGTTTTTT
CAISNLQVFSGELFF
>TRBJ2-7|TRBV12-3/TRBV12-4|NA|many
TGTGCCAGCAGTTTCCCGACAGGAGGGCAGTACTTC
CASSFPTGGQYF
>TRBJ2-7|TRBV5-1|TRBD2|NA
TGCGCCAGCAGCTTGGCCGGGGGAGGGACGACCTACGAGCAGTACTTC
CASSLAGGGTTYEQYF
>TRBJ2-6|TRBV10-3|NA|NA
TGTGCCATCAGTGAGTCGGCAGGGTTCTACTCTGGGGCCAACGTCCTGACTTTC
CAISESAGFYSGANVLTF
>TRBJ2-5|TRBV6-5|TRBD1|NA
TGTGCCAGCAGTTACTCGAGGCACAGGGGGCGGGAGACCCAGTACTTC
CASSYSRHRGRETQYF
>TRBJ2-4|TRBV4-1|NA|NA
TGCGCCAGCAGCCAGGATAGCGGAACCTTAGCCAAAAACATTCAGTACTTC
CASSQDSGTLAKNIQYF
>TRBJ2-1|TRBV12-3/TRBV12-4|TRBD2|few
TGTGCCAGCAGTTTGGGGGGACTACGACACTACAATGAGCAGTTCTTC
CASSLGGLRHYNEQFF